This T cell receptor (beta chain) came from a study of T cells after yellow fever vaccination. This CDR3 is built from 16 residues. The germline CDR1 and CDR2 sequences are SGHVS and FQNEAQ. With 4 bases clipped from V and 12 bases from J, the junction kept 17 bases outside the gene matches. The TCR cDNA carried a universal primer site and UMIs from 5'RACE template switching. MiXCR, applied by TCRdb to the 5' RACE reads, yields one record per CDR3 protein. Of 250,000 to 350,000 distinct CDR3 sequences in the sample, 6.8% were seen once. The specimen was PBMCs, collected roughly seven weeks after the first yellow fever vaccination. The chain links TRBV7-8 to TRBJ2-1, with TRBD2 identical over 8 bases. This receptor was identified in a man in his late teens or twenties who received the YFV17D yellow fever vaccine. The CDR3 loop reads CASSSLSGAALDVQFF. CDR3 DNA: TGTGCCAGCAGCTCCCTTAGCGGGGCCGCCTTGGATGTGCAGTTCTTC.